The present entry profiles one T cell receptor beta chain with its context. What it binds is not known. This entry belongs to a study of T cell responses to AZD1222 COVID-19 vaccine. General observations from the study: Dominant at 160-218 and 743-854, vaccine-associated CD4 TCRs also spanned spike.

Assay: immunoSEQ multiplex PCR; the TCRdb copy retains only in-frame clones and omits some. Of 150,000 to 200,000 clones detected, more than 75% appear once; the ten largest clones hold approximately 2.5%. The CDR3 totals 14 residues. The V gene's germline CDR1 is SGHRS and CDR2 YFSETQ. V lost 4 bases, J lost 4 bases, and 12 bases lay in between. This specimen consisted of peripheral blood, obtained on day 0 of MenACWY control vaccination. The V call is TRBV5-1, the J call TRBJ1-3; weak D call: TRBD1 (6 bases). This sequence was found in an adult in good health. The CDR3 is CASSPRGAGNTIYF. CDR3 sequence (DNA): TGCGCCAGCAGCCCAAGGGGGGCCGGAAACACCATATATTTT. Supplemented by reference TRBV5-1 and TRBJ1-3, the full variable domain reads KAGVTQTPRYLIKTRGQQVTLSCSPISGHRSVSWYQQTPGQGLQFLFEYFSETQRNKGNFPGRFSGRQFSNSRSEMNVSTLELGDSALYLCASSPRGAGNTIYFGEGSWLTVV.